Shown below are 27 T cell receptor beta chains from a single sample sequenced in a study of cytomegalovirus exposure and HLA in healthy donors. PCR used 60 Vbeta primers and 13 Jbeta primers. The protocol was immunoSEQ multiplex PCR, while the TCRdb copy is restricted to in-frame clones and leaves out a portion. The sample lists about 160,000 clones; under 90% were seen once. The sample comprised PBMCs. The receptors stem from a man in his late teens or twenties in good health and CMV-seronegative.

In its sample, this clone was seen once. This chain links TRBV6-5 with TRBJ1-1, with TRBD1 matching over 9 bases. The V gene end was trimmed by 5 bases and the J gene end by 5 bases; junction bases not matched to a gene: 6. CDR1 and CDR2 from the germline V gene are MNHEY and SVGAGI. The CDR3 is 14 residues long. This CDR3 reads CASSRTGGWTEAFF. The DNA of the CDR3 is TGTGCCAGCAGTCGAACAGGGGGCTGGACTGAAGCTTTCTTT.

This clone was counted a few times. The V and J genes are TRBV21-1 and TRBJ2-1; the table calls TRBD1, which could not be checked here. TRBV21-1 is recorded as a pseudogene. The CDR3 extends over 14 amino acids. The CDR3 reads CASSKDPGENEQFF. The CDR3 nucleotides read TGTGCCAGCAGCAAAGATCCAGGGGAAAATGAGCAGTTCTTC.

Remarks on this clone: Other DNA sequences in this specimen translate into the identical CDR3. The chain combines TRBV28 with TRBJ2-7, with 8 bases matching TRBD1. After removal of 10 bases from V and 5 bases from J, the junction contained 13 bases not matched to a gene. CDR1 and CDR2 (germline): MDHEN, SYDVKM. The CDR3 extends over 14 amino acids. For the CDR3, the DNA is TGTGCCACGCATTCCGGGACAGGAGCCCACGAGCAGTACTTC. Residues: CATHSGTGAHEQYF.

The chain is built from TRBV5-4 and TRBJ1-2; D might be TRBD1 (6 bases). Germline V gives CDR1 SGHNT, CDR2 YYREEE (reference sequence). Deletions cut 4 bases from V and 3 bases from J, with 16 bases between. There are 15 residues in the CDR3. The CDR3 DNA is TGTGCCAGCAGCGCCTTAACAGGGATCGACTATGGCTACACCTTC. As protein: CASSALTGIDYGYTF.

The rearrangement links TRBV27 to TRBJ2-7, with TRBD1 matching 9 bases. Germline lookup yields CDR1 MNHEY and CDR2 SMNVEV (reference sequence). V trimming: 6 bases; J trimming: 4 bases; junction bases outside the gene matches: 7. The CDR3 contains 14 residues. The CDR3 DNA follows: TGTGCCAGCAGCTGGACAGGGGCAGATTACGAGCAGTACTTC. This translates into CASSWTGADYEQYF.

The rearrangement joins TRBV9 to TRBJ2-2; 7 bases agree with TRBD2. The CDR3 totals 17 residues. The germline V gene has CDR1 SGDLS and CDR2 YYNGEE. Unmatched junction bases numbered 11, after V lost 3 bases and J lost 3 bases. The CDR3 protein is CASSATPGGGDTGELFF. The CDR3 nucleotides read TGTGCCAGCAGCGCCACCCCGGGGGGAGGCGACACCGGGGAGCTGTTTTTT.

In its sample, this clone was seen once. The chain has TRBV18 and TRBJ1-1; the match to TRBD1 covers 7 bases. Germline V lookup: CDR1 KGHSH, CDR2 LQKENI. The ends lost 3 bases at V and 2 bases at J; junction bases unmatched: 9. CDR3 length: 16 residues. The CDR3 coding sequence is TGTGCCAGCTCACCCCGGGACAGCTGGGGAAACACTGAAGCTTTCTTT. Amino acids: CASSPRDSWGNTEAFF. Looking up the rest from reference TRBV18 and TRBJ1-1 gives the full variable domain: NAGVMQNPRHLVRRRGQEARLRCSPMKGHSHVYWYRQLPEEGLKFMVYLQKENIIDESGMPKERFSAEFPKEGPSILRIQQVVRGDSAAYFCASSPRDSWGNTEAFFGQGTRLTVV.

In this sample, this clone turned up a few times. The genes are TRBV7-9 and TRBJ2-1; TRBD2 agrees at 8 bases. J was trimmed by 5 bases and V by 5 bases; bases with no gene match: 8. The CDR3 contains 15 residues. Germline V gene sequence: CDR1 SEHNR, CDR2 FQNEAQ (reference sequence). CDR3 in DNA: TGTGCCAGCAGCCCGGCGGGGGGTGGGAACAATGAGCAGTTCTTC. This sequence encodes CASSPAGGGNNEQFF.

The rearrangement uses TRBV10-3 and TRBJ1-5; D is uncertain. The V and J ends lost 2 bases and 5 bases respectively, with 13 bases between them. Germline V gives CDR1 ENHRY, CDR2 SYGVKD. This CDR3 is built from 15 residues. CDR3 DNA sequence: TGTGCCATCAGTGAGGGGAGGGTTCTCGATCAGCCCCAGCATTTT. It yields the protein CAISEGRVLDQPQHF.

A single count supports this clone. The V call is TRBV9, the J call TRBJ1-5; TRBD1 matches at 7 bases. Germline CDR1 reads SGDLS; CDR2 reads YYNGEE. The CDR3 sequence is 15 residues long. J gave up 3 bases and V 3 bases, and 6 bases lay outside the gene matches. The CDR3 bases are TGTGCCAGCAGCGAAACGGGACAGTCCAATCAGCCCCAGCATTTT. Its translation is CASSETGQSNQPQHF.

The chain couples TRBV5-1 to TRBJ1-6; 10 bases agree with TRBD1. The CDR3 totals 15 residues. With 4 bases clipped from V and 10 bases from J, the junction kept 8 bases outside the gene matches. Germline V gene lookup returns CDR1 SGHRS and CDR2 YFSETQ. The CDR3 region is CASSISRDRGSPLHF. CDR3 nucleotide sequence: TGCGCCAGCAGCATCTCGCGGGACAGGGGCTCACCCCTCCACTTT.

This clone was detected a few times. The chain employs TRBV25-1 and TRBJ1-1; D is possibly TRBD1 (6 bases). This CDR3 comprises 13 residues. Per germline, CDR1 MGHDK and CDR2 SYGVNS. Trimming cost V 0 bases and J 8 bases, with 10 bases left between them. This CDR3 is CASSEYAGTEAFF. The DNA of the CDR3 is TGTGCCAGCAGTGAATATGCCGGGACAGAAGCTTTCTTT.

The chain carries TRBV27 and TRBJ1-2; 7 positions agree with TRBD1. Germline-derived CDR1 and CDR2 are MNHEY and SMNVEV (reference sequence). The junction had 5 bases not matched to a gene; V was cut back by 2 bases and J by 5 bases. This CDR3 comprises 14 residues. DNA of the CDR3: TGTGCCAGCAGTTTAATAGGGACAGAGTATGGCTACACCTTC. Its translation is CASSLIGTEYGYTF.

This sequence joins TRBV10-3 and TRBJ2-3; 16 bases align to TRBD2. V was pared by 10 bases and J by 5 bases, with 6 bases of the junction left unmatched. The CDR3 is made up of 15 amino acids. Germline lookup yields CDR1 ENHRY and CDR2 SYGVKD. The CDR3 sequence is CATGTSGGAGDTQYF. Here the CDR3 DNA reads TGTGCCACCGGGACTAGCGGGGGGGCCGGAGATACGCAGTATTTT.

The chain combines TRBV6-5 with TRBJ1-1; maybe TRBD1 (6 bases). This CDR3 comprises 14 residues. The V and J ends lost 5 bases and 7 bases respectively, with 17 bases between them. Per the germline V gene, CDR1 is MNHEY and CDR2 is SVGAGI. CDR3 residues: CASSLYPGESEAFF. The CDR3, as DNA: TGTGCCAGCAGTCTATACCCAGGGGAGAGTGAAGCTTTCTTT.

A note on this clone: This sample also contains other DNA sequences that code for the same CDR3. The CDR3 bases are TGCAGCGCTAACAGGGGGGTCACTGAAGCTTTCTTT. This translates into CSANRGVTEAFF. This chain uses TRBV29-1 with TRBJ1-1; TRBD1 agrees at 8 bases. The CDR3 is 12 residues long. Germline V gene lookup returns CDR1 SQVTM and CDR2 ANQGSEA. After removal of 7 bases from V and 4 bases from J, the junction contained 5 bases not matched to a gene.

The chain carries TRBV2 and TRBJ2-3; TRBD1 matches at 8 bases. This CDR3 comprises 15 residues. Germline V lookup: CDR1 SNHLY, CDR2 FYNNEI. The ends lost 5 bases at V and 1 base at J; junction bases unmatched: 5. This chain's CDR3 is CASSPDRAGTDTQYF. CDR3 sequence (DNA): TGTGCCAGCAGTCCGGACAGGGCGGGCACAGATACGCAGTATTTT. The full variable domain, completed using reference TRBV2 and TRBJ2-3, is EPEVTQTPSHQVTQMGQEVILRCVPISNHLYFYWYRQILGQKVEFLVSFYNNEISEKSEIFDDQFSVERPDGSNFTLKIRSTKLEDSAMYFCASSPDRAGTDTQYFGPGTRLTVL.

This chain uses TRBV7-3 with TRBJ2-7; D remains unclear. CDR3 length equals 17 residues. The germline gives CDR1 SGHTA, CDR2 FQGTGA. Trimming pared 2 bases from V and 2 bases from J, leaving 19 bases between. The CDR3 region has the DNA TGTGCCAGCAGCTTATCCGGCGGCGTGGCACCGACCTACGAGCAGTACTTC. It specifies CASSLSGGVAPTYEQYF.

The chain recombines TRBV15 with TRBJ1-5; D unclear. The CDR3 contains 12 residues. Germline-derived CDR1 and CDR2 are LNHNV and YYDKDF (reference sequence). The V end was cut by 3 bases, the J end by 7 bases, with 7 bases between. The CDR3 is CATSRQSQPQHF. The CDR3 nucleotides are TGTGCCACCAGCAGGCAGTCGCAGCCCCAGCATTTT.

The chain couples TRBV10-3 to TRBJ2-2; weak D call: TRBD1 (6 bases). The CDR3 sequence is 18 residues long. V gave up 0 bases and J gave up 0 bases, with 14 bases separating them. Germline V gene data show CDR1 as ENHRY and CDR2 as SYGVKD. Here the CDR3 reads CAISESPLRGTNTGELFF. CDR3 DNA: TGTGCCATCAGTGAGTCTCCCTTGAGGGGGACGAACACCGGGGAGCTGTTTTTT.

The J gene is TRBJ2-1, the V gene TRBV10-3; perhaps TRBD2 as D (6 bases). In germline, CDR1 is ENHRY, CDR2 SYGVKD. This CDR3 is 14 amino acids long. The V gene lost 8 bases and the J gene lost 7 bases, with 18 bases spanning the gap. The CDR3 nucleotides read TGTGCCATCCGACCCGAGACTAGATCTAATGAGCAGTTCTTC. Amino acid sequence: CAIRPETRSNEQFF.

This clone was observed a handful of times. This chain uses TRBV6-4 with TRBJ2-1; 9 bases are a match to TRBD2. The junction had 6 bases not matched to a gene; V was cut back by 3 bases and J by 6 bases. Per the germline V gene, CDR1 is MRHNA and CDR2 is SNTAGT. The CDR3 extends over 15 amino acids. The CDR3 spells CASSDVAGETNEQFF. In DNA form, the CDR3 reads TGTGCCAGCAGTGATGTAGCGGGGGAAACCAATGAGCAGTTCTTC.

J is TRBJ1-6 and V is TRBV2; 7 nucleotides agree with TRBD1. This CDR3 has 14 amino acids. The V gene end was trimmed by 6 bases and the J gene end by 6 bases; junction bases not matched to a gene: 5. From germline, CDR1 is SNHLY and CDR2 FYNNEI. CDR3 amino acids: CASSRDRSNSPLHF. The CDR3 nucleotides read TGTGCCAGCAGCCGGGACAGATCTAATTCACCCCTCCACTTT.

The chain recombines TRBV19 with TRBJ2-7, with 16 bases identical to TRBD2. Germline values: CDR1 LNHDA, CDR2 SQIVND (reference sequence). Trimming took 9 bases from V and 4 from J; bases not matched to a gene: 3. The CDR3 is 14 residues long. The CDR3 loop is CASGTSGRGYEQYF. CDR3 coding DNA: TGTGCCAGCGGGACTAGCGGGAGGGGGTACGAGCAGTACTTC.

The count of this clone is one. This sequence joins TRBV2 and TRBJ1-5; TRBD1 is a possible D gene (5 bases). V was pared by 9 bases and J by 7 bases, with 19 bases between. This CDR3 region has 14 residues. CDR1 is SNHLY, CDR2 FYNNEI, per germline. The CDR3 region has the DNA TGTGCCAGTAAACCCCAATTGGGGGGGCAGCCCCAGCATTTT. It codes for CASKPQLGGQPQHF.

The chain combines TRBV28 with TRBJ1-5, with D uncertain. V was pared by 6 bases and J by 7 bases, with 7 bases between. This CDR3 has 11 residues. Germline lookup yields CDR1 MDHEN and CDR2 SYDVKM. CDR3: CASSRWQPQHF. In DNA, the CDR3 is TGTGCCAGCAGCCGGTGGCAGCCCCAGCATTTT.

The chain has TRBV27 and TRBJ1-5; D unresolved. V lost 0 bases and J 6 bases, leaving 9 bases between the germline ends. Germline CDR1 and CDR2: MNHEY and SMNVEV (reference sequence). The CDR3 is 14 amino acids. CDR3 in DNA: TGTGCCAGCAGTTTATCCACAGCCGCTCAGCCCCAGCATTTT. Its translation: CASSLSTAAQPQHF.